These 17 T cell receptor beta chains share one sample of origin, sequenced in a study of blood T cell repertoires in COVID-19. Here immunoSEQ multiplex PCR was the method, and the copy in TCRdb shows in-frame clones only, minus some. The sample lists 25,000 to 30,000 clones; over 75% were seen once. The sample was peripheral blood. All receptors derive from a man between 65 and 80 years old with acute or convalescent COVID-19.

V usage is TRBV6-5 and J usage is TRBJ2-7; D is undetermined. The CDR3 consists of 12 residues. V shed 6 bases and J shed 5 bases, with 11 bases lying between them. Looked up from germline, CDR1 is MNHEY and CDR2 is SVGAGI. The CDR3 reads CASSPRLDEQYF. CDR3 coding DNA: TGTGCCAGCAGCCCAAGGCTAGACGAGCAGTACTTC.

This clone was detected only once. This chain joins TRBV5-6 and TRBJ1-2; D is unclear. Looked up from germline, CDR1 is SGHDT and CDR2 is YYEEEE. Trimming removed 2 bases from V and 8 bases from J, with 13 bases in between. The length of the CDR3 is 13 residues. The CDR3 region is CASSFPQPRGYTF. For the CDR3, the DNA is TGTGCCAGCAGCTTTCCTCAGCCGCGGGGCTACACCTTC.

CDR3 in amino acids: CASNPTGGSEKLFF. In DNA form, the CDR3 reads TGCGCCAGCAATCCGACAGGGGGCAGTGAAAAACTGTTTTTT. J is TRBJ1-4 and V is TRBV5-1, with 10 bases that match TRBD1. Trimming cost V 6 bases and J 7 bases; bases outside gene matches: 6. Per the germline V gene, CDR1 is SGHRS and CDR2 is YFSETQ. There are 14 residues in the CDR3.

The chain joins TRBV11-3 to TRBJ2-2, with a possible D match to TRBD1 (6 bases). This CDR3 contains 14 residues. The V end lost 5 bases, the J end lost 8 bases, and 15 bases lay between the germline ends. Germline CDR1 SGHNT, CDR2 YENEEA. The CDR3 DNA reads as TGTGCCAGCAGCGCCGGACAGAGAGAAGGGGAGCTGTTTTTT. Translated, it gives CASSAGQREGELFF.

This chain connects TRBV19 to TRBJ2-7, with 7 bases lining up with TRBD2. This CDR3 is built from 15 residues. The germline gives CDR1 LNHDA, CDR2 SQIVND (reference sequence). Trimming cost V 1 base and J 4 bases; bases outside gene matches: 7. In nucleotides, the CDR3 is TGTGCCAGTAGTATAGCGCGGGGGAGAGATTACGAGCAGTACTTC. It codes for CASSIARGRDYEQYF.

V is TRBV9 and J is TRBJ1-1; TRBD1 is a possible D gene (5 bases). Germline V gene data show CDR1 as SGDLS and CDR2 as YYNGEE. The CDR3 is made up of 17 amino acids. Trimming shortened V by 0 bases and J by 5 bases, and 20 bases separated the two germline ends. DNA of the CDR3: TGTGCCAGCAGCGTAGGGTCAGGGCGTGATATTAGTACTGAAGCTTTCTTT. Protein: CASSVGSGRDISTEAFF.

The chain links TRBV18 to TRBJ1-4, with 7 bases lining up with TRBD1. V shed 4 bases and J 5 bases; nucleotides not matched to a gene: 4. CDR1 and CDR2 from the germline V gene are KGHSH and LQKENI. The CDR3 is 14 amino acids. CDR3 DNA sequence: TGTGCCAGCTCACGTGGACAGGAGAATGAAAAACTGTTTTTT. Translation: CASSRGQENEKLFF.

The chain couples TRBV10-3 to TRBJ1-5; D gene unclear. CDR1 is ENHRY, CDR2 SYGVKD, per germline. Deletions cut 7 bases from V and 6 bases from J, with 13 bases between. The length of the CDR3 is 13 residues. The CDR3 loop is CAITPDSAQPQHF. The CDR3 region has the DNA TGTGCCATCACTCCGGACTCTGCTCAGCCCCAGCATTTT.

V and J are TRBV9 and TRBJ2-1; D unclear. V gave up 3 bases and J gave up 8 bases, with 9 bases separating them. The CDR3 is 12 residues long. Germline V lookup: CDR1 SGDLS, CDR2 YYNGEE. CDR3 nucleotides: TGTGCCAGCAGCGCCCAGGTGTATGAGCAGTTCTTC. Residues: CASSAQVYEQFF.

This chain links TRBV12-3 or TRBV12-4 with TRBJ1-2; no clear D. Trimming stripped 6 bases from V and 7 bases from J, with 12 bases between. The CDR3 totals 12 residues. This CDR3 reads CASRVLRSGYTF. In DNA form, the CDR3 reads TGTGCCAGCAGGGTTCTAAGGAGTGGCTACACCTTC.

This chain links TRBV28 with TRBJ2-7; 8 bases are a match to TRBD1. This CDR3 contains 14 residues. The germline V gene has CDR1 MDHEN and CDR2 SYDVKM. V lost 7 bases and J lost 2; bases outside the gene matches: 7. The CDR3 region has the DNA TGTGCCAGCATGCGGGACAGGTCCGCCTACGAGCAGTACTTC. Translated: CASMRDRSAYEQYF.

The chain joins TRBV4-1 to TRBJ1-2, with 7 bases identical to TRBD1. The CDR3 has 16 amino acids. Germline CDR1 MGHRA, CDR2 YSYEKL. V gave up 1 base and J gave up 4 bases; unmatched junction bases: 9. The CDR3 DNA reads TGCGCCAGCAGCCAAGGGCAGGGGGTGCTTCTCTATGGCTACACCTTC. The encoded protein is CASSQGQGVLLYGYTF.

The chain recombines TRBV9 with TRBJ2-6; 8 nucleotides line up with TRBD1. Germline CDR1 SGDLS, CDR2 YYNGEE. V lost 4 bases, J lost 2 bases, and 5 bases stayed unmatched. This CDR3 spans 16 amino acids. The CDR3 reads CASSRGQGAGANVLTF. The CDR3 nucleotides are TGTGCCAGCAGCCGAGGACAGGGTGCTGGGGCCAACGTCCTGACTTTC.

DNA for the CDR3: TGTGCCAGCAGCTTAGGAGGGCATCGGCAGCCCCAGCATTTT. Translated, it gives CASSLGGHRQPQHF. The chain couples TRBV7-2 to TRBJ1-5, with D hard to call. CDR1 is SGHTA, CDR2 FQGNSA, per germline. The CDR3 extends over 14 amino acids. V gave up 1 base and J gave up 7 bases, with 11 bases separating them.

The gene calls are TRBV5-1 and TRBJ2-5; D is undetermined. V was pared by 4 bases and J by 2 bases, with 3 bases between. The germline V gene has CDR1 SGHRS and CDR2 YFSETQ. This CDR3 is built from 11 residues. CDR3 region: CASSLQETQYF. Written as DNA, the CDR3 is TGCGCCAGCAGCCTGCAAGAGACCCAGTACTTC.

The rearrangement uses TRBV2 and TRBJ1-5; 7 nucleotides align to TRBD1. The CDR3 totals 15 residues. V was pared by 5 bases and J by 3 bases, with 7 bases of the junction left unmatched. Germline V gene data show CDR1 as SNHLY and CDR2 as FYNNEI. CDR3 nucleotides: TGTGCCAGCAGTCGGGACAGTCCGACCAATCAGCCCCAGCATTTT. Residues: CASSRDSPTNQPQHF.

The chain recombines TRBV18 with TRBJ2-7, with 15 bases identical to TRBD2. Germline V gene lookup returns CDR1 KGHSH and CDR2 LQKENI. This CDR3 has 15 amino acids. Germline trimming cut 3 bases from V and 7 bases from J; bases unmatched to any gene: 4. CDR3 sequence reads: CASSPRTSGRGEQYF. Written as DNA, the CDR3 is TGTGCCAGCTCACCCCGGACTAGCGGGAGGGGGGAGCAGTACTTC.